The 7 T cell receptor beta chains below were found in one sample sequenced in a study of control samples from healthy donors and cancer patients. Assay used: immunoSEQ multiplex PCR; TCRdb lists only in-frame clones, some missing. Of about 170,000 clones listed, approximately 92% are singletons. The sequencing input was blood. The receptors here all came from a woman aged 55 to 70 in good health.

The chain has TRBV21-1 and TRBJ2-2; TRBD1, the table's D call, lacks a check against the DNA. TRBV21-1 is a pseudogene segment. The CDR3 is 19 amino acids. The CDR3 coding sequence is TGTGCCAGCAGCAACGCCGGACAGGGGGCGCGTCGGGACACCGGGGAGCTGTTTTTT. It encodes CASSNAGQGARRDTGELFF.

The chain links TRBV5-5 to TRBJ2-3; D remains ambiguous. The CDR3 runs 18 residues. V was clipped by 4 bases and J by 1 base, with 22 bases between them. In germline, CDR1 is SGHKS, CDR2 YYEKEE (reference sequence). As DNA, the CDR3 is TGTGCCAGCAGCATCGACTTTTGGGGTCCTTTAGGCACAGATACGCAGTATTTT. It translates to CASSIDFWGPLGTDTQYF.

CDR3 sequence reads: CASSQSIDLRGGSGYTF. CDR3 sequence (DNA): TGCGCCAGCAGTCAATCTATCGACCTGAGGGGGGGCAGTGGCTACACCTTC. The chain has TRBV23-1 and TRBJ1-2, with D possibly being TRBD1 (6 bases). TRBV23-1 is annotated as an ORF whose role is uncertain. The length of the CDR3 is 17 residues. V was trimmed by 0 bases and J by 7 bases, leaving 21 bases between them.

The CDR3: CASYSDRGFGYTF. The CDR3 DNA reads as TGTGCCAGCTACTCGGACAGGGGGTTTGGCTACACCTTC. V gene TRBV25-1 combines with J gene TRBJ1-2, with 10 bases aligning to TRBD1. The V gene's germline CDR1 is MGHDK and CDR2 SYGVNS. CDR3 length equals 13 residues. V was pared by 8 bases and J by 7 bases, with 7 bases of the junction left unmatched.

The chain has TRBV21-1 and TRBJ1-2. TRBV21-1 is an annotated pseudogene. CDR3 length: 16 residues. CDR3 loop: CASSKVEVRTNYGYTF. CDR3 bases: TGTGCCAGCAGCAAAGTGGAGGTCAGGACTAACTATGGCTACACCTTC.

The V gene is TRBV19, the J gene TRBJ2-4; D not certain. Germline V CDR1 and CDR2: LNHDA, SQIVND (reference sequence). This CDR3 comprises 16 residues. The germline V and J ends were trimmed by 1 base and 7 bases, with 17 bases remaining between them. The CDR3 protein is CASSIGPTQWTNIQYF. DNA for the CDR3: TGTGCCAGTAGTATAGGGCCCACCCAGTGGACCAACATTCAGTACTTC. The complete variable domain, with remaining parts taken from reference TRBV19 and TRBJ2-4, reads DGGITQSPKYLFRKEGQNVTLSCEQNLNHDAMYWYRQDPGQGLRLIYYSQIVNDFQKGDIAEGYSVSREKKESFPLTVTSAQKNPTAFYLCASSIGPTQWTNIQYFGAGTRLSVL.

V gene TRBV27 combines with J gene TRBJ2-5; the D gene is possibly TRBD1 (6 bases). Trimming stripped 4 bases from V and 4 bases from J, with 13 bases between. There are 14 residues in the CDR3. Germline V gene lookup returns CDR1 MNHEY and CDR2 SMNVEV (reference sequence). CDR3 DNA sequence: TGTGCCAGCAGTTCTACAGGGTTCCCAGAGACCCAGTACTTC. This sequence encodes CASSSTGFPETQYF.